Sequencing of this TCR beta chain was carried out in a study of T cell responses to AZD1222 COVID-19 vaccine. As concerns this clone: As yet, its antigen is unknown.

Points from the study as a whole: Repertoire collection took place solely once the T cell response had peaked.

Sequenced by immunoSEQ multiplex PCR; TCRdb stores in-frame clones only, minus some. The profile shows around 140,000 clones, approximately 90% of them singletons. CDR3 length: 15 residues. V was trimmed by 0 bases and J by 4 bases, leaving 10 bases between them. CDR1 and CDR2 from the germline V gene are LGHNA and YSLEER. The TCR originated in an adult in good health. The V call is TRBV4-3, the J call TRBJ2-1; D is unresolved. This specimen consisted of peripheral blood, obtained on day 0 of AZD1222 vaccination. The CDR3 is CASSQDHTEYNEQFF. In nucleotides, the CDR3 is TGCGCCAGCAGCCAAGATCACACAGAATACAATGAGCAGTTCTTC.